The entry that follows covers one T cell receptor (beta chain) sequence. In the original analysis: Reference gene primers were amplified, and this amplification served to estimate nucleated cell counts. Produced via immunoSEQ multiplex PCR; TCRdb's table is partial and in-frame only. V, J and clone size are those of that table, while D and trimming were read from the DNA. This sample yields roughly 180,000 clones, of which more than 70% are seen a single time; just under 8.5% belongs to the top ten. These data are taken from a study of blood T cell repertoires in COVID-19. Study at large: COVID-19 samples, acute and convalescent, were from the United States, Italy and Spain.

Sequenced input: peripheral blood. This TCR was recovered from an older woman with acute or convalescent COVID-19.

CDR3 residues: CASRSQPGLPNNEQFF. CDR3 DNA sequence: TGCGCCAGCAGATCACAACCGGGACTACCTAACAATGAGCAGTTCTTC. The rearrangement uses TRBV5-1 and TRBJ2-1, with 7 bases aligning to TRBD2. CDR1 is SGHRS and CDR2 is YFSETQ in the germline V gene. The V segment lost 5 bases and the J segment 5 bases; nucleotides outside the gene matches: 13. CDR3 length: 16 amino acids. Full variable domain (outside the CDR3, taken from reference TRBV5-1 and TRBJ2-1): KAGVTQTPRYLIKTRGQQVTLSCSPISGHRSVSWYQQTPGQGLQFLFEYFSETQRNKGNFPGRFSGRQFSNSRSEMNVSTLELGDSALYLCASRSQPGLPNNEQFFGPGTRLTVL.